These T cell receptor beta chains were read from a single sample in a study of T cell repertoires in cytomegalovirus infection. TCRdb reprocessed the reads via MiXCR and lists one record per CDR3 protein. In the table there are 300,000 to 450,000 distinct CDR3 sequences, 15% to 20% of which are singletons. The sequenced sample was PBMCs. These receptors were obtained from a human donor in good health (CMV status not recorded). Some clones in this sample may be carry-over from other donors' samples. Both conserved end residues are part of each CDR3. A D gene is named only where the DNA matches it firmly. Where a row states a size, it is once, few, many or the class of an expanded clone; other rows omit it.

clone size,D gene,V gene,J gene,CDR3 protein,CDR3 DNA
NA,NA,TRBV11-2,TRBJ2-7,CASSLRAAGTYEQYF,TGTGCCAGCAGCTTACGGGCGGCAGGAACCTACGAGCAGTACTTC
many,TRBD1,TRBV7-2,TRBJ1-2,CAIRTGGEVYGYTF,TGTGCCATTAGGACAGGGGGCGAGGTCTATGGCTACACCTTC
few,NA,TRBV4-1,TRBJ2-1,CASSRGTPVHSYNEQFF,TGCGCCAGCAGCCGCGGGACTCCAGTTCACTCCTACAATGAGCAGTTCTTC
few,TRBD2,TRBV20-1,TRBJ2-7,CSARGTSGIYEQYF,TGCAGTGCTAGGGGGACTAGCGGGATCTACGAGCAGTACTTC
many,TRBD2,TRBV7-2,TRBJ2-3,CASSPSGLGPSTDTQYF,TGTGCCAGCAGCCCCTCAGGACTAGGTCCCAGCACAGATACGCAGTATTTT
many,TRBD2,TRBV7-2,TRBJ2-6,CASSPSGGGRGGAGANVLTF,TGTGCCAGCAGCCCTAGTGGGGGAGGACGGGGGGGAGCTGGGGCCAACGTCCTGACTTTC
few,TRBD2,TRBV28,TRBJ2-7,CASRSGGSYEQYF,TGTGCCAGTCGTAGCGGGGGGAGCTACGAGCAGTACTTC
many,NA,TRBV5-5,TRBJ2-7,CASSPGSAYEQYF,TGTGCCAGCAGCCCCGGGAGCGCCTACGAGCAGTACTTC
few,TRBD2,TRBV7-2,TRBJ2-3,CASSLVPSGITDTQYF,TGTGCCAGCAGCTTAGTCCCTAGCGGAATCACAGATACGCAGTATTTT
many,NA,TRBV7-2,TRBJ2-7,CASSLYSSYEQYF,TGTGCCAGCAGCTTATACTCATCCTACGAGCAGTACTTC
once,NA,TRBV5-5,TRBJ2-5,CASSTLGGQETQYF,TGTGCCAGCAGCACTTTAGGGGGCCAAGAGACCCAGTACTTC
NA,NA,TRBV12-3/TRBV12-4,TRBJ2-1,CASRELAGYNEQFF,TGTGCCAGCAGGGAACTAGCCGGGTACAATGAGCAGTTCTTC
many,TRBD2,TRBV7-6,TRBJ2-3,CASSLVAGLTDTQYF,TGTGCCAGCAGCTTGGTAGCGGGGCTCACAGATACGCAGTATTTT
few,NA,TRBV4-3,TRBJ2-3,CASSQDVSTTYTQYF,TGCGCCAGCAGCCAAGATGTTTCGACCACATATACGCAGTATTTT
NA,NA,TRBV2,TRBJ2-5,CASSKEGLVKETQYF,TGTGCCAGCAGTAAGGAGGGACTGGTGAAAGAGACCCAGTACTTC
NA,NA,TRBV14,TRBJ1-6,CASSQGSAGGPLHF,TGTGCCAGCAGCCAAGGGTCAGCCGGGGGGCCCCTCCACTTT
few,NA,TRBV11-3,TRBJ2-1,CASSLGRGLHNEQFF,TGTGCCAGCAGCTTAGGGCGAGGACTCCACAATGAGCAGTTCTTC
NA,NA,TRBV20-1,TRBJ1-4,CSAMRGPNEKLFF,TGCAGTGCTATGCGGGGTCCTAATGAAAAACTGTTTTTT
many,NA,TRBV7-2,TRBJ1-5,CASSGRGTGAQPQHF,TGTGCCAGCAGCGGTCGAGGAACGGGTGCGCAGCCCCAGCATTTT
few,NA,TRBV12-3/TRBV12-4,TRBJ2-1,CASSLLSQGSYNEQFF,TGTGCCAGCAGTTTACTAAGTCAGGGCTCCTACAATGAGCAGTTCTTC
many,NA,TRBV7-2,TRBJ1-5,CASSLGGEGQPQHF,TGTGCCAGCAGCTTGGGAGGGGAAGGTCAGCCCCAGCATTTT
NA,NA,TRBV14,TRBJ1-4,CASSQDLGGQEEKLFF,TGTGCCAGCAGCCAAGATTTAGGCGGTCAGGAAGAAAAACTGTTTTTT
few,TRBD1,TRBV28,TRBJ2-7,CATVPSDRDYEQYF,TGTGCCACGGTACCCTCGGACAGGGACTACGAGCAGTACTTC
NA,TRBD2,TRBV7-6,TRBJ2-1,CASSFGLAYNEQFF,TGTGCCAGCAGCTTCGGACTAGCATACAATGAGCAGTTCTTC
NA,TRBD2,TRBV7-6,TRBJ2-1,CASSLPSGGEGGSYNEQFF,TGTGCCAGCAGCTTACCCTCTGGCGGGGAGGGAGGCTCCTACAATGAGCAGTTCTTC
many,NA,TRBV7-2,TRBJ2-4,CASSVRDTVGIQYF,TGTGCCAGCAGCGTCCGGGACACTGTGGGCATTCAGTACTTC
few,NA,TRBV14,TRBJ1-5,CASSLSEGRGGQPQHF,TGTGCCAGCAGCCTATCCGAAGGGAGGGGAGGACAGCCCCAGCATTTT
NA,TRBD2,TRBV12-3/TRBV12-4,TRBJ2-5,CASSLELAGVGETQYF,TGTGCCAGCAGTTTGGAACTAGCGGGAGTAGGGGAGACCCAGTACTTC
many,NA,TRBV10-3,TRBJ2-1,CASRTGPNEQFF,TGTGCCAGCCGGACCGGGCCCAATGAGCAGTTCTTC
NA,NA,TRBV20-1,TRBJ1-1,CKVERVSEAFF,TGCAAAGTGGAAAGGGTTTCCGAAGCTTTCTTT
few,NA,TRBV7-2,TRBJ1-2,CASSLAGGPYGYTF,TGTGCCAGCAGCCTCGCCGGGGGCCCCTATGGCTACACCTTC
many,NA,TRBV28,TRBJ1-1,CASSLYWGLGTEAFF,TGTGCCAGCAGTTTGTATTGGGGGTTGGGCACTGAAGCTTTCTTT
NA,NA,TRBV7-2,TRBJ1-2,CASSSHSGGVGYTF,TGTGCCAGCAGCTCGCATTCCGGGGGGGTCGGCTACACCTTC
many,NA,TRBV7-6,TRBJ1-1,CASSDTNTEAFF,TGTGCCAGCAGCGACACGAACACTGAAGCTTTCTTT
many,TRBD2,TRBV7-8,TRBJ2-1,CASSSPGLAYDEQFF,TGTGCCAGCAGCTCTCCGGGACTAGCGTACGATGAGCAGTTCTTC
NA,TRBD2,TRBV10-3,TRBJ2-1,CAMGVGERENEQFF,TGTGCCATGGGGGTCGGGGAGCGGGAGAATGAGCAGTTCTTC
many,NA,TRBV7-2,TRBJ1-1,CASRALRNTEAFF,TGTGCCAGCAGGGCGCTGCGGAACACTGAAGCTTTCTTT
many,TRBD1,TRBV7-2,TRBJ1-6,CASSWDSNSPLHF,TGTGCCAGCAGCTGGGACAGTAATTCACCCCTCCACTTT
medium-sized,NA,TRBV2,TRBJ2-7,CASSEYTGNTYEQYF,TGTGCCAGCAGTGAGTATACAGGGAATACCTACGAGCAGTACTTC
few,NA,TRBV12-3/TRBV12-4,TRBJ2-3,CASSAPERSTDTQYF,TGTGCCAGCAGCGCCCCGGAGCGGAGCACAGATACGCAGTATTTT
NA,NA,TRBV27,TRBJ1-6,CASSFSDPGGSPLHF,TGTGCCAGCAGTTTCTCTGACCCCGGTGGATCACCCCTCCACTTT
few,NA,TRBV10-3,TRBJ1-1,CAGRENMNTEAFF,TGTGCCGGTCGGGAGAACATGAACACTGAAGCTTTCTTT
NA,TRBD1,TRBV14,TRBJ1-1,CASSLTQGQSEAFF,TGTGCCAGCAGCCTCACACAGGGGCAGAGTGAAGCTTTCTTT
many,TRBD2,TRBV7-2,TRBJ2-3,CASSPGLAGPGTDTQYF,TGTGCCAGCAGCCCGGGACTAGCGGGACCTGGCACAGATACGCAGTATTTT
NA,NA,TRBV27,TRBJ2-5,CASSKRTPETQYF,TGTGCCAGCAGCAAAAGGACCCCAGAGACCCAGTACTTC
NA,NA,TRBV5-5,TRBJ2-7,CASSGRGGLQIDYEQYF,TGTGCCAGCAGCGGCCGAGGGGGTCTACAGATAGACTACGAGCAGTACTTC
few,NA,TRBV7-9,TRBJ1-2,CASSLLQGAYGYTF,TGTGCCAGCAGCTTATTACAGGGAGCCTATGGCTACACCTTC
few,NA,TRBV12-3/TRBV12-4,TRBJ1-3,CASTQPGQGPGNTIYF,TGTGCCAGCACTCAACCCGGTCAGGGGCCTGGAAACACCATATATTTT
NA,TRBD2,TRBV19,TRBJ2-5,CASSMGMASGDQETQYF,TGTGCCAGTAGTATGGGGATGGCTAGCGGGGACCAAGAGACCCAGTACTTC
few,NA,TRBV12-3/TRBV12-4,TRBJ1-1,CASSLGYIPLEAFF,TGTGCCAGCAGTTTAGGGTACATACCCCTTGAAGCTTTCTTT
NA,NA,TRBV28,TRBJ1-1,CASSLTIPTPEAEAFF,TGTGCCAGCAGTTTAACGATCCCGACACCTGAAGCTGAAGCTTTCTTT